This record covers a single TCR beta chain. Sequencing was performed with immunoSEQ multiplex PCR; in TCRdb, only in-frame clones are kept and a portion is missing. In the table there are approximately 140,000 clones, about 88% of which are singletons. This CDR3 comprises 15 residues. The junction had 9 bases not matched to a gene; V was cut back by 4 bases and J by 8 bases. In germline, CDR1 is LGHNA, CDR2 YNFKEQ. This entry comes from a study of blood T cell repertoires in COVID-19. Researchers sorted participants into cohorts using their self-reported clinical history. The source of this sequence is a woman between 50 and 59 years old who had recovered from COVID-19. This chain connects TRBV4-2 to TRBJ2-1; 9 positions agree with TRBD2. Sequenced input: PBMCs or T cells enriched from blood (not recorded which). The CDR3 sequence is CASSPGLIAGDEQFF. The CDR3 DNA sequence: TGTGCCAGCAGCCCCGGGCTAATAGCGGGGGATGAGCAGTTCTTC.